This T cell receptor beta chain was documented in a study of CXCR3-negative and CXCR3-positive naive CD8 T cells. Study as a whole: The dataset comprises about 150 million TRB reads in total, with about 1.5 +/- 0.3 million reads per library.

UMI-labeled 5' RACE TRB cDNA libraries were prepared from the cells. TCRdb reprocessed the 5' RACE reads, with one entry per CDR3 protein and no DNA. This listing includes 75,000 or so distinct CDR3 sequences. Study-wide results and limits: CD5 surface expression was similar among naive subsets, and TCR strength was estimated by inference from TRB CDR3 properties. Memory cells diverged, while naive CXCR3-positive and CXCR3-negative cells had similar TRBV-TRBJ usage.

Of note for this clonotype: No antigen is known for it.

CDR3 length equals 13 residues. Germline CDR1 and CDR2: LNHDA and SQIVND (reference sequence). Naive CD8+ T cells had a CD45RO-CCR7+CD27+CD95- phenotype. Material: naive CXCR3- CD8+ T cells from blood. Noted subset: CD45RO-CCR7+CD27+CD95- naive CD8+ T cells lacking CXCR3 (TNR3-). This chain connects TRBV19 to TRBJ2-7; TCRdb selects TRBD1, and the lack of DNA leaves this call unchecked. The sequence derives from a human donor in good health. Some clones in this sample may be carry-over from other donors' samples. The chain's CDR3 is CASSASAPGEQYF.